Listed below are T cell receptor beta chains from one sample, sequenced in a study of blood T cell repertoires in COVID-19. TCRdb's table, derived via immunoSEQ multiplex PCR, lists solely in-frame clones and lacks some. The profile covers about 250,000 clones, with around 84% appearing a single time and approximately 1.6% taken by the ten largest. Material: PBMCs or T cells enriched from blood (not recorded which). These receptors were collected from a man aged 40-55 years who had recovered from COVID-19. The CDR3 runs from the conserved cysteine through the conserved F or W. D genes are given only for firm matches. The size of a clone is reported for some rows only, either as once, few or many, or as a class for expanded clones.

V,J,size,D,CDR3,DNA
TRBV21-1,TRBJ2-3,-,-,CASNPEREGIDTQYF,TGTGCCAGCAACCCAGAGCGGGAGGGTATAGATACGCAGTATTTT
TRBV7-8,TRBJ2-2,-,-,CASSPTIVGGLDGELFF,TGTGCCAGCAGCCCCACCATAGTGGGAGGTCTGGATGGGGAGCTGTTTTTT
TRBV9,TRBJ2-1,-,-,CASKVGELSYNEQFF,TGTGCCAGCAAGGTCGGGGAGCTCTCCTACAATGAGCAGTTCTTC
TRBV11-2,TRBJ2-7,-,TRBD1,CASSLWTGQTYEQYF,TGTGCCAGCAGCCTCTGGACAGGGCAAACCTACGAGCAGTACTTC
TRBV18,TRBJ1-5,-,TRBD1,CASSPFDREDQPQHF,TGTGCCAGCTCACCATTCGACAGGGAGGATCAGCCCCAGCATTTT
TRBV4-1,TRBJ1-5,-,TRBD1,CASSHTGQGFGDQPQHF,TGCGCCAGCAGCCATACGGGACAGGGGTTTGGCGATCAGCCCCAGCATTTT
TRBV5-5,TRBJ2-1,once,TRBD1,CASSLTGANNEQFF,TGTGCCAGCAGCTTGACAGGGGCGAACAATGAGCAGTTCTTC
TRBV3-1/TRBV3-2,TRBJ1-2,-,TRBD1,CASRGADRGNYGYTF,TGTGCCAGCCGCGGAGCCGACAGGGGTAACTATGGCTACACCTTC
TRBV18,TRBJ2-5,-,-,CASSPTGREETQYF,TGTGCCAGCTCACCAACGGGCAGGGAAGAGACCCAGTACTTC
TRBV2,TRBJ1-2,few,TRBD1,CASIRDSNNYGYTF,TGTGCCAGCATTCGGGACAGCAATAACTATGGCTACACCTTC
TRBV25-1,TRBJ2-3,once,TRBD2,CASSDPGLAASTDTQYF,TGTGCCAGCAGTGACCCGGGACTAGCGGCTAGCACAGATACGCAGTATTTT
TRBV29-1,TRBJ2-5,-,TRBD1,CSVTPGTGRETQYF,TGCAGCGTTACCCCGGGGACAGGGCGGGAGACCCAGTACTTC
TRBV27,TRBJ1-4,once,TRBD1,CASRTGVEKLFF,TGTGCCAGTCGAACAGGGGTGGAAAAACTGTTTTTT
TRBV28,TRBJ1-2,once,TRBD1,CASSLLKGQTYGYTF,TGTGCCAGCAGTCTCCTAAAGGGACAGACCTATGGCTACACCTTC
TRBV18,TRBJ1-5,-,-,CASSPPSGLNQPQHF,TGTGCCAGCTCACCACCGTCGGGTCTAAATCAGCCCCAGCATTTT
TRBV9,TRBJ1-1,-,TRBD1,CASSATDRGHTEAFF,TGTGCCAGCAGCGCGACGGACAGGGGCCACACTGAAGCTTTCTTT
TRBV6-5,TRBJ1-5,-,-,CASSYERSNQPQHF,TGTGCCAGCAGTTACGAGAGGAGCAATCAGCCCCAGCATTTT
TRBV7-7,TRBJ2-2,few,-,CASSLSNGVSVAGELFF,TGTGCCAGCAGCTTATCGAACGGGGTCTCTGTTGCCGGGGAGCTGTTTTTT
TRBV6-5,TRBJ2-3,-,TRBD2,CASSTTSGTDTQYF,TGTGCCAGCAGTACGACTAGCGGAACAGATACGCAGTATTTT
TRBV3-1/TRBV3-2,TRBJ2-7,-,TRBD2,CASASGRAGEQYF,TGTGCCAGCGCTAGCGGGAGGGCTGGTGAGCAGTACTTC
TRBV19,TRBJ1-1,-,-,CASSTDTNTEAFF,TGTGCCAGTAGTACGGACACGAACACTGAAGCTTTCTTT
TRBV14,TRBJ2-1,-,TRBD2,CASSRRLIAGVDNEQFF,TGTGCCAGCAGCCGCCGACTAATAGCGGGAGTGGACAATGAGCAGTTCTTC
TRBV4-3,TRBJ1-1,-,-,CASSHASVDTEAFF,TGCGCCAGCAGCCACGCGTCGGTGGACACTGAAGCTTTCTTT
TRBV7-9,TRBJ2-6,-,-,CASSSIYSGANVLTF,TGTGCCAGCAGCTCCATCTATTCTGGGGCCAACGTCCTGACTTTC
TRBV18,TRBJ2-5,once,TRBD2,CASSPLLAGVQETQYF,TGTGCCAGCTCACCACTCCTAGCGGGAGTCCAAGAGACCCAGTACTTC
TRBV18,TRBJ1-5,few,-,CASSPGTKRNQPQHF,TGTGCCAGCTCACCAGGGACAAAGCGAAATCAGCCCCAGCATTTT
TRBV5-4,TRBJ2-6,-,-,CASSRGDAGANVLTF,TGTGCCAGCAGCAGAGGAGACGCTGGGGCCAACGTCCTGACTTTC
TRBV5-5,TRBJ2-3,-,-,CASSWGGGTRTDTQYF,TGTGCCAGCAGCTGGGGGGGCGGGACTCGCACAGATACGCAGTATTTT
TRBV20-1,TRBJ1-1,-,-,CSAGFGGEAFF,TGCAGTGCTGGATTCGGGGGGGAAGCTTTCTTT
TRBV7-9,TRBJ2-3,-,-,CASSLDSADTQYF,TGTGCCAGCAGCTTGGACAGCGCAGATACGCAGTATTTT
TRBV6-5,TRBJ1-2,-,-,CASSLGRVGGYTF,TGTGCCAGCAGTTTGGGCAGGGTCGGTGGCTACACCTTC
TRBV7-2,TRBJ1-5,-,-,CASSSVNQPQHF,TGTGCCAGCAGCTCCGTAAATCAGCCCCAGCATTTT
TRBV5-4,TRBJ2-1,-,TRBD2,CASSFGTSGISYNEQFF,TGTGCCAGCAGCTTCGGGACTAGCGGGATCTCCTACAATGAGCAGTTCTTC
TRBV29-1,TRBJ1-2,-,-,CSAILPGNYGYTF,TGCAGCGCGATCCTCCCAGGGAACTATGGCTACACCTTC
TRBV19,TRBJ2-1,-,TRBD2,CASSISGSRYNEQFF,TGTGCCAGTAGTATTAGCGGGAGTAGATACAATGAGCAGTTCTTC
TRBV7-6,TRBJ2-7,-,TRBD1,CASTKGDRDDEQYF,TGTGCCAGCACCAAGGGGGACAGGGACGACGAGCAGTACTTC
TRBV27,TRBJ1-6,-,TRBD1,CASSPIRTGGNSPLHF,TGTGCCAGCAGTCCGATCAGGACAGGCGGAAATTCACCCCTCCACTTT
TRBV19,TRBJ1-1,-,TRBD1,CASSLSPGQGVTEAFF,TGTGCCAGTAGTCTCAGCCCGGGACAGGGGGTTACTGAAGCTTTCTTT
TRBV19,TRBJ2-6,-,-,CASSVGHSLAGANVLTF,TGTGCCAGTAGTGTGGGACACTCCCTTGCTGGGGCCAACGTCCTGACTTTC
TRBV27,TRBJ1-2,-,-,CASSSRTRYNYGYTF,TGTGCCAGCAGTTCCCGGACACGATACAACTATGGCTACACCTTC
TRBV28,TRBJ1-4,-,-,CASTSGGPNEKLFF,TGTGCCAGCACCTCGGGCGGGCCTAATGAAAAACTGTTTTTT
TRBV11-2,TRBJ2-5,-,TRBD2,CASSLPRGRGAQYF,TGTGCCAGCAGCCTCCCGAGGGGTCGGGGGGCCCAGTACTTC
TRBV19,TRBJ1-6,once,-,CASSIVRRPGRSPLHF,TGTGCCAGTAGTATAGTTAGGCGGCCGGGGAGGTCACCCCTCCACTTT
TRBV9,TRBJ1-2,-,-,CASSVLGQTNYGYTF,TGTGCCAGCAGCGTACTTGGACAGACCAACTATGGCTACACCTTC
TRBV28,TRBJ2-7,many,-,CASFARVRVPEQYF,TGTGCCAGCTTTGCCAGGGTCAGGGTCCCCGAGCAGTACTTC
TRBV18,TRBJ2-7,-,TRBD2,CASSRLTSGGSYEQYF,TGTGCCAGCTCACGGCTGACTAGCGGGGGATCCTACGAGCAGTACTTC
TRBV20-1,TRBJ1-2,-,-,CSANRAGGYTF,TGCAGTGCTAACCGGGCAGGGGGCTACACCTTC
TRBV9,TRBJ2-3,-,-,CASSETPSTDTQYF,TGTGCCAGCAGCGAGACTCCTAGCACAGATACGCAGTATTTT
TRBV5-1,TRBJ2-3,-,-,CASSLGPLTDTQYF,TGCGCCAGCAGCTTGGGGCCCCTCACAGATACGCAGTATTTT
TRBV19,TRBJ1-2,once,TRBD1,CASSDPGQGAYYGYTF,TGTGCCAGTAGTGACCCGGGACAGGGGGCATACTATGGCTACACCTTC
TRBV6-5,TRBJ2-1,-,TRBD2,CASSYSILAGGNEQFF,TGTGCCAGCAGTTACTCGATACTAGCGGGAGGCAATGAGCAGTTCTTC
TRBV7-9,TRBJ2-6,-,-,CASSSPGDSGANVLTF,TGTGCCAGCAGCTCCCCCGGGGATTCTGGGGCCAACGTCCTGACTTTC
TRBV7-2,TRBJ2-5,once,TRBD2,CASSLRAGAETQYF,TGTGCCAGCAGCTTACGGGCGGGAGCGGAGACCCAGTACTTC
TRBV12-3/TRBV12-4,TRBJ2-7,-,-,CASSFSGGYEQYF,TGTGCCAGCAGTTTCTCCGGGGGATACGAGCAGTACTTC
TRBV29-1,TRBJ2-7,-,TRBD2,CSVGTSGKGYF,TGCAGCGTGGGGACTAGCGGGAAGGGATACTTC
TRBV27,TRBJ2-1,-,TRBD2,CASSLIPPSGPYNEQFF,TGTGCCAGCAGTTTAATCCCCCCTAGCGGACCTTACAATGAGCAGTTCTTC
TRBV27,TRBJ1-1,-,-,CASSLSPQGNTEAFF,TGTGCCAGCAGTTTATCTCCCCAGGGGAACACTGAAGCTTTCTTT